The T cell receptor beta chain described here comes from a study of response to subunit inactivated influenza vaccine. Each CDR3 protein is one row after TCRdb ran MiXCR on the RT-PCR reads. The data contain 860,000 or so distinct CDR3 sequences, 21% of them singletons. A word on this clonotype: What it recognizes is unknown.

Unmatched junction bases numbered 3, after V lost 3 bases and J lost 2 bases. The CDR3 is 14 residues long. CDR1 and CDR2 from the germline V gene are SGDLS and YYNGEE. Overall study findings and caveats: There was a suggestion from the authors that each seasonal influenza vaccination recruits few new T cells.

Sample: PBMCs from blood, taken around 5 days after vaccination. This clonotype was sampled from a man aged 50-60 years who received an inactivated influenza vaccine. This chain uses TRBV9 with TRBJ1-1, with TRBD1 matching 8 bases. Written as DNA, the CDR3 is TGTGCCAGCAGCGCGGGACAGGTAAACACTGAAGCTTTCTTT. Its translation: CASSAGQVNTEAFF.